This TCR beta chain stems from a study of T cells after yellow fever vaccination. About the study: Preparation of the low-cell-number fractions used SMART-Seq v4 Ultra Low Input. General observations from the study: Weaker, the secondary response had a peak occurring faster, on day 5 versus 15. The booster response re-showed most primary clones: approximately 97% CD4, 88% CD8.

TCRdb reprocessed the 5' RACE reads with MiXCR, giving one entry per CDR3 protein. In the table there are around 65,000 distinct CDR3 sequences, approximately 6.2% of which are singletons. The sample holds many counts of this clonotype. What it binds is not known. The sequencing here drew on CD4+ T cells sorted from PBMCs, taken less than 16 days after the first yellow fever vaccination. This sequence originates from a man in his late teens or twenties who received the YFV17D yellow fever vaccine.

CDR3 loop: CASSIRQGDQPQHF. The CDR3, as DNA: TGTGCCAGCAGCATACGACAGGGGGATCAGCCCCAGCATTTT. The rearrangement links TRBV7-2 to TRBJ1-5; TRBD1 agrees at 9 bases. The CDR3 is 14 residues long. V gave up 5 bases and J gave up 5 bases; unmatched junction bases: 4. Germline CDR1 is SGHTA and CDR2 is FQGNSA. The whole variable domain, remainder taken from reference TRBV7-2 and TRBJ1-5, is GAGVSQSPSNKVTEKGKDVELRCDPISGHTALYWYRQSLGQGLEFLIYFQGNSAPDKSGLPSDRFSAERTGGSVSTLTIQRTQQEDSAVYLCASSIRQGDQPQHFGDGTRLSIL.